These 27 T cell receptor beta chains share one sample of origin, sequenced in a study of blood T cell repertoires in COVID-19. Only in-frame clones appear in the TCRdb table, and some are missing; sequencing was by immunoSEQ multiplex PCR. The table includes 200,000 to 250,000 clones, over 80% detected once. Specimen: peripheral blood. Source of these receptors: a man in his thirties or forties with COVID-19, enrolled during active disease.

Notes on this clone: Other nucleotide sequences in the sample specify the same CDR3. The chain has TRBV15 and TRBJ1-4; the match to TRBD1 covers 11 bases. With 3 bases clipped from V and 7 bases from J, the junction kept 4 bases outside the gene matches. CDR1 is LNHNV and CDR2 is YYDKDF in the germline V gene (reference sequence). The CDR3 contains 15 residues. CDR3 in amino acids: CATSRRGQGGEKLFF. CDR3 coding DNA: TGTGCCACCAGCAGGAGGGGACAGGGGGGTGAAAAACTGTTTTTT. Variable domain in full (rest from reference TRBV15 and TRBJ1-4): DAMVIQNPRYQVTQFGKPVTLSCSQTLNHNVMYWYQQKSSQAPKLLFHYYDKDFNNEADTPDNFQSRRPNTSFCFLDIRSPGLGDTAMYLCATSRRGQGGEKLFFGSGTQLSVL.

This clone was counted once. The CDR3 nucleotides are TGTGCCAGCAGCCAGCTCCAGGGATTGGGAAAAAACATTCAGTACTTC. It encodes CASSQLQGLGKNIQYF. This chain joins TRBV14 and TRBJ2-4; perhaps TRBD1 as D (5 bases). This CDR3 contains 16 residues. Germline CDR1 reads SGHDN; CDR2 reads FVKESK. The V end was cut by 3 bases, the J end by 4 bases, with 16 bases between. Full variable domain (rest looked up from reference TRBV14 and TRBJ2-4): EAGVTQFPSHSVIEKGQTVTLRCDPISGHDNLYWYRRVMGKEIKFLLHFVKESKQDESGMPNNRFLAERTGGTYSTLKVQPAELEDSGVYFCASSQLQGLGKNIQYFGAGTRLSVL.

This chain joins TRBV27 and TRBJ1-2; D possibly corresponds to TRBD1 (5 bases). The germline V and J ends were trimmed by 5 bases and 0 bases, with 22 bases remaining between them. Germline CDR1 and CDR2: MNHEY and SMNVEV (reference sequence). This CDR3 region has 18 residues. The CDR3 DNA reads TGTGCCAGCAGTCCTTATGGTCCGACAGTACAAGCTAACTATGGCTACACCTTC. It is translated as CASSPYGPTVQANYGYTF.

The DNA for the CDR3 is TGTGCCAGCACTTCGGGTGACACTGAAGCTTTCTTT. Translated: CASTSGDTEAFF. The chain combines TRBV28 with TRBJ1-1, with D unclear. CDR1 MDHEN and CDR2 SYDVKM come from the germline V gene. The CDR3 has 12 amino acids. The V end lost 7 bases, the J end lost 3 bases, and 9 bases lay between the germline ends.

This sequence joins TRBV12-5 and TRBJ2-1, with D perhaps matching TRBD2 (7 bases). V was trimmed by 0 bases and J by 7 bases, leaving 10 bases between them. Germline CDR1 LGHNT, CDR2 FRNRAP. This CDR3 is built from 14 residues. CDR3 amino acids: CASGLVGGANEQFF. The CDR3 DNA follows: TGTGCTAGTGGTTTGGTTGGGGGGGCAAATGAGCAGTTCTTC.

The J gene is TRBJ2-3, the V gene TRBV5-6, with D perhaps matching TRBD2 (7 bases). The CDR3 has 15 amino acids. Germline CDR1 and CDR2: SGHDT and YYEEEE. V was trimmed by 1 base and J by 2 bases, leaving 11 bases between them. In DNA, the CDR3 is TGTGCCAGCAGCTTGAGGGGGGGCCACACAGATACGCAGTATTTT. It is translated as CASSLRGGHTDTQYF.

The genes are TRBV19 and TRBJ1-3, with D uncertain. Trimming cost V 6 bases and J 1 base, with 13 bases left between them. In germline, CDR1 is LNHDA, CDR2 SQIVND (reference sequence). The CDR3 sequence is 15 residues long. The CDR3 coding sequence is TGTGCCAGTAGCGACTTACTGATTTCTGGAAACACCATATATTTT. As protein: CASSDLLISGNTIYF. Filled out from reference TRBV19 and TRBJ1-3, the complete variable domain reads DGGITQSPKYLFRKEGQNVTLSCEQNLNHDAMYWYRQDPGQGLRLIYYSQIVNDFQKGDIAEGYSVSREKKESFPLTVTSAQKNPTAFYLCASSDLLISGNTIYFGEGSWLTVV.

This clone was seen a few times. This chain connects TRBV6-2 or TRBV6-3 to TRBJ1-5, with a tentative D call TRBD1 (5 bases). The CDR3 contains 17 residues. V lost 4 bases to trimming and J lost 2 bases, with 18 bases between them. Germline V CDR1 and CDR2: MNHEY, SVGEGT. The CDR3 DNA reads TGTGCCAGCAGTTCCACCTCCCAGGGTCCGGGCAATCAGCCCCAGCATTTT. Residues: CASSSTSQGPGNQPQHF.

This chain joins TRBV7-3 and TRBJ2-1; 10 bases agree with TRBD2. After removal of 1 base from V and 5 bases from J, the junction contained 8 bases not matched to a gene. Germline CDR1 and CDR2: SGHTA and FQGTGA. The CDR3 is 17 amino acids. The CDR3 spells CASSLNPPSGSDNEQFF. CDR3 DNA: TGTGCCAGCAGCTTAAACCCCCCTAGCGGGAGCGACAATGAGCAGTTCTTC. Based on the CDR3 plus reference TRBV7-3 and TRBJ2-1, the full variable domain is GAGVSQTPSNKVTEKGKYVELRCDPISGHTALYWYRQSLGQGPEFLIYFQGTGAADDSGLPNDRFFAVRPEGSVSTLKIQRTERGDSAVYLCASSLNPPSGSDNEQFFGPGTRLTVL.

This sequence joins TRBV29-1 and TRBJ1-1, with D possibly being TRBD1 (6 bases). Trimming left V 4 bases short and J 0 bases short, with 9 bases between. The CDR3 is made up of 13 amino acids. From germline, CDR1 is SQVTM and CDR2 ANQGSEA. The CDR3 region is CSVGGQMNTEAFF. For the CDR3, the DNA is TGCAGCGTTGGAGGACAGATGAACACTGAAGCTTTCTTT. The full variable domain, in which reference TRBV29-1 and TRBJ1-1 provide the parts outside the CDR3, is SAVISQKPSRDICQRGTSLTIQCQVDSQVTMMFWYRQQPGQSLTLIATANQGSEATYESGFVIDKFPISRPNLTFSTLTVSNMSPEDSSIYLCSVGGQMNTEAFFGQGTRLTVV.

This clone was seen just once. The chain combines TRBV6-1 with TRBJ1-5, with TRBD1 identical over 12 bases. Germline CDR1 and CDR2: MNHNS and SASEGT. V shed 3 bases and J 1 base; nucleotides not matched to a gene: 7. CDR3 size: 18 residues. The CDR3 bases are TGTGCCAGCAGTGATGGGACAGGGGGCAAGGGGAGCAATCAGCCCCAGCATTTT. This sequence encodes CASSDGTGGKGSNQPQHF.

The chain is built from TRBV5-1 and TRBJ2-3, with no clear D. The CDR3 has 16 amino acids. The V gene lost 0 bases and the J gene lost 3 bases, with 14 bases spanning the gap. Germline V CDR1 and CDR2: SGHRS, YFSETQ. DNA for the CDR3: TGCGCCAGCAGCTTGGGGGCAGCTCGTTCAACAGATACGCAGTATTTT. The encoded protein is CASSLGAARSTDTQYF.

V usage is TRBV5-1 and J usage is TRBJ2-7; 7 nucleotides line up with TRBD1. Germline V CDR1 and CDR2: SGHRS, YFSETQ. The J segment lost 3 bases and the V segment lost 4 bases, leaving 10 bases of the junction unmatched. This CDR3 region has 15 residues. The CDR3 protein is CASSPRTGSFYEQYF. CDR3 bases: TGCGCCAGCAGCCCGAGGACAGGAAGTTTCTACGAGCAGTACTTC.

V usage is TRBV2 and J usage is TRBJ1-2; possible D gene TRBD1, 5 bases. This CDR3 comprises 18 residues. Trimming removed 2 bases at V and 4 bases at J, with 23 bases between. CDR1 is SNHLY and CDR2 is FYNNEI in the germline V gene. CDR3 in amino acids: CASSEPLTGGVSGYGYTF. The CDR3 DNA follows: TGTGCCAGCAGTGAACCACTCACGGGGGGGGTTAGTGGCTATGGCTACACCTTC. Based on the CDR3 plus reference TRBV2 and TRBJ1-2, the full variable domain is EPEVTQTPSHQVTQMGQEVILRCVPISNHLYFYWYRQILGQKVEFLVSFYNNEISEKSEIFDDQFSVERPDGSNFTLKIRSTKLEDSAMYFCASSEPLTGGVSGYGYTFGSGTRLTVV.

This sequence joins TRBV24-1 and TRBJ2-7; 10 bases agree with TRBD2. V lost 9 bases to trimming and J lost 6 bases; unmatched junction nucleotides: 7. CDR1 is KGHDR, CDR2 SFDVKD, per germline. The CDR3 runs 13 residues. In DNA form, the CDR3 reads TGTGCCACCTCAGCGGGAGGGCTCCGCGAGCAGTACTTC. Protein product: CATSAGGLREQYF.

The V call is TRBV18, the J call TRBJ1-2; tentatively, D is TRBD1 (6 bases). This CDR3 is built from 14 residues. The germline V and J ends were trimmed by 6 bases and 8 bases, with 19 bases remaining between them. Germline V CDR1 and CDR2: KGHSH, LQKENI. CDR3 sequence: CASSPSGDRRGYTF. CDR3 DNA sequence: TGTGCCAGCTCTCCTTCAGGGGATCGTCGGGGCTACACCTTC.

This rearrangement joins TRBV27 to TRBJ2-1; weak D call: TRBD2 (5 bases). The germline V gene has CDR1 MNHEY and CDR2 SMNVEV (reference sequence). V lost 7 bases, J lost 5 bases, and 9 bases lay in between. The CDR3 sequence is 12 residues long. CDR3 sequence reads: CASTRDDNEQFF. The CDR3 DNA follows: TGTGCCAGCACCCGGGATGACAATGAGCAGTTCTTC.

Only a few counts were recorded for this clone. J is TRBJ1-5 and V is TRBV5-1, with D uncertain. CDR3 length: 15 residues. Germline V gives CDR1 SGHRS, CDR2 YFSETQ. V lost 0 bases to trimming and J lost 2 bases, with 9 bases between them. The CDR3 sequence is CASSLGSAGNQPQHF. DNA of the CDR3: TGCGCCAGCAGCTTGGGCAGCGCTGGCAATCAGCCCCAGCATTTT.

The chain couples TRBV4-3 to TRBJ2-1, with 10 bases that match TRBD1. The CDR3 contains 15 residues. The germline CDR1 and CDR2 sequences are LGHNA and YSLEER. J gave up 8 bases and V 1 base, and 5 bases lay outside the gene matches. As DNA, the CDR3 is TGCGCCAGCAGCCAAGGGACAGGGGGTAGGGATGAGCAGTTCTTC. It encodes CASSQGTGGRDEQFF.

This clone was picked up one time. The J gene is TRBJ1-3, the V gene TRBV2; 9 bases line up with TRBD1. The germline gives CDR1 SNHLY, CDR2 FYNNEI. CDR3 length: 15 residues. V dropped 1 base and J dropped 3; count of bases not matched to a gene: 1. The CDR3 nucleotides are TGTGCCAGCAGTGAAGACAGGGGGCTTGGAAACACCATATATTTT. Amino acid sequence: CASSEDRGLGNTIYF.

This chain links TRBV7-9 with TRBJ1-1; D might be TRBD1 (6 bases). Germline V gives CDR1 SEHNR, CDR2 FQNEAQ (reference sequence). This CDR3 is built from 17 residues. Deletions cut 0 bases from V and 5 bases from J, with 19 bases between. CDR3 protein: CASSLAATLRGRTEAFF. For the CDR3, the DNA is TGTGCCAGCAGCTTAGCGGCCACTCTCAGGGGACGAACTGAAGCTTTCTTT.

J is TRBJ2-3 and V is TRBV9; 11 bases are a match to TRBD2. The CDR3 loop spans 19 amino acids. V lost 0 bases and J lost 3; bases outside the gene matches: 12. The germline V gene encodes CDR1 SGDLS and CDR2 YYNGEE. The CDR3 sequence is CASSVGIRKPSGRTDTQYF. The CDR3, as DNA: TGTGCCAGCAGCGTAGGGATCCGGAAGCCTAGCGGGAGGACAGATACGCAGTATTTT.

CDR3 sequence reads: CASSLSREQYF. Here the CDR3 DNA reads TGTGCCAGCAGCTTGTCTCGCGAGCAGTACTTC. The chain has TRBV5-6 and TRBJ2-7, with D hard to call. V gave up 1 base and J gave up 6 bases, with 5 bases separating them. Germline V gene data show CDR1 as SGHDT and CDR2 as YYEEEE. This CDR3 comprises 11 residues.

This clone is a singleton in its sample. The CDR3 sequence: CASSVGYYTDTQYF. The DNA for the CDR3 is TGTGCCAGCAGCGTAGGTTACTACACAGATACGCAGTATTTT. The gene calls are TRBV9 and TRBJ2-3; D gene ambiguous. Germline assignment: CDR1 SGDLS and CDR2 YYNGEE. The germline V and J ends were trimmed by 0 bases and 2 bases, with 7 bases remaining between them. The CDR3 covers 14 residues.

The chain uses TRBV7-2 and TRBJ2-1; TRBD1 matches at 10 bases. This CDR3 has 16 residues. Germline V lookup: CDR1 SGHTA, CDR2 FQGNSA. The junction had 14 bases not matched to a gene; V was cut back by 3 bases and J by 12 bases. The CDR3 here is CASSLLGQGFKGGQFF. CDR3 DNA: TGTGCCAGCAGCTTGCTGGGACAGGGGTTTAAGGGAGGGCAGTTCTTC.

The V gene is TRBV30, the J gene TRBJ2-1; the D is unclear. V lost 2 bases and J 4 bases, leaving 3 bases between the germline ends. CDR3 length: 11 amino acids. CDR1 is GTSNPN, CDR2 SVGIG, per germline (reference sequence). The CDR3 loop reads CAWSPYNEQFF. As DNA, the CDR3 is TGTGCCTGGAGTCCTTACAATGAGCAGTTCTTC.

This chain uses TRBV7-2 with TRBJ2-7, with no clear D. Germline V lookup: CDR1 SGHTA, CDR2 FQGNSA. There are 14 residues in the CDR3. Trimming pared 1 base from V and 1 base from J, leaving 8 bases between. In DNA form, the CDR3 reads TGTGCCAGCAGCTTAGGGCAGACTTCCTACGAGCAGTACTTC. Translated: CASSLGQTSYEQYF.